Following are 32 T cell receptor beta chains from one sample sequenced in a study of human T cells and chemical hapten exposure (dated by TCRdb to the early 2020s). Libraries were prepared through RACE. TCRdb lists the instrument as NextSeq 500. The public reads were quality trimmed at Q25 with fastp and then assembled into clones with MiXCR by TCRdb, keeping productive beta chains. Rows merge per CDR3 protein into single entries with the most common DNA and genes. The sample table shows a few hundred thousand distinct CDR3 sequences, and approximately 8% are seen once. The ten largest clones represent about 1.2% of the sample. What the time point label conveys for this sample: pre-sensitization, week 0. This specimen's treatment or condition label, per the study, means: therapeutic diphenylcyclopropenone sensitization with weekly scalp DPC. The specimen was whole blood, collected in connection with sensitization to the hapten diphenylcyclopropenone (DPC). The source of these receptors is a man aged 18 to 29 with alopecia areata. Some clones in this sample may be carry-over from other donors' samples.

This sequence joins TRBV10-3 and TRBJ2-2; D gene ambiguous. V shed 6 bases and J shed 4 bases, with 3 bases lying between them. In germline, CDR1 is ENHRY, CDR2 SYGVKD. CDR3 size: 11 residues. CDR3 sequence: CAISLTGELFF. In DNA form, the CDR3 reads TGTGCCATCAGCCTCACCGGGGAGCTGTTTTTT.

This clonotype has ten or more counts. The genes are TRBV25-1 and TRBJ2-1, with a weak D call TRBD2 (6 bases). Germline CDR1 and CDR2: MGHDK and SYGVNS. Between the trimmed V and J ends, which lost 7 bases and 1 base, there was a span of 11 bases. This CDR3 is built from 14 residues. The DNA of the CDR3 is TGTGCCAGCACCCCCCGGGGGTCCTACAATGAGCAGTTCTTC. Translation: CASTPRGSYNEQFF.

This clonotype was recorded at least ten times. V gene TRBV5-1 combines with J gene TRBJ1-1; D may be TRBD1 (5 bases). From germline, CDR1 is SGHRS and CDR2 YFSETQ. Deletions cut 7 bases from V and 0 bases from J, with 10 bases between. The CDR3 spans 13 residues. CDR3 sequence reads: CASATGMNTEAFF. The DNA of the CDR3 is TGCGCCAGCGCCACAGGCATGAACACTGAAGCTTTCTTT.

This clonotype has a count of ten or more. The chain has TRBV4-3 and TRBJ1-1; possibly TRBD1 for D (5 bases). CDR1 is LGHNA and CDR2 is YSLEER in the germline V gene. The ends were cut back, 8 bases at V and 4 bases at J, with 17 bases in the middle. The CDR3 totals 14 residues. The CDR3: CASASGGGSTEAFF. CDR3 nucleotide sequence: TGCGCCAGCGCGAGCGGCGGGGGGTCCACTGAAGCTTTCTTT.

This clonotype came up a few times. V usage is TRBV28 and J usage is TRBJ2-5; 10 bases fit TRBD2. Germline values: CDR1 MDHEN, CDR2 SYDVKM. The V gene end was trimmed by 7 bases and the J gene end by 3 bases; junction bases not matched to a gene: 8. The CDR3 runs to 15 residues. The DNA of the CDR3 is TGTGCCAGCACCCCTAGCGGGGGTTGGGAAGAGACCCAGTACTTC. It yields the protein CASTPSGGWEETQYF.

Points on this clonotype: It may be a read error: a sequence one base away is much more abundant. This chain uses TRBV4-3 with TRBJ1-6, with no clear D. CDR3 length: 16 residues. From germline, CDR1 is LGHNA and CDR2 YSLEER. CDR3 sequence (DNA): TGCGCCAGCAGCCAAGCCGGCAGGTCCAGGAGTGAACCCCCCCACTTT. It codes for CASSQAGRSRSEPPHF.

The chain has TRBV11-1 and TRBJ2-1; D uncertain. The CDR3 loop spans 13 amino acids. CDR1 is SGHAT and CDR2 is FQDESV in the germline V gene (reference sequence). V was trimmed by 2 bases and J by 6 bases, leaving 8 bases between them. CDR3 bases: TGTGCCAGCAGCTTACGGCGCAGCAATGAGCAGTTCTTC. Residues: CASSLRRSNEQFF.

This clonotype was observed many times. The chain recombines TRBV29-1 with TRBJ2-3; D is undetermined. CDR3 size: 10 residues. Germline CDR1 and CDR2: SQVTM and ANQGSEA. V lost 7 bases and J 0 bases, leaving 2 bases between the germline ends. The CDR3 region has the DNA TGCAGCGCCAGCACAGATACGCAGTATTTT. Amino acids: CSASTDTQYF.

V gene TRBV4-3 combines with J gene TRBJ2-3; D is possibly TRBD1 (5 bases). This CDR3 has 15 amino acids. Between the trimmed V and J ends, which lost 0 bases and 4 bases, there was a span of 11 bases. Germline assignment: CDR1 LGHNA and CDR2 YSLEER. The CDR3 loop is CASSQDRRAPDTQYF. CDR3 DNA: TGCGCCAGCAGCCAAGATCGCAGGGCCCCAGATACGCAGTATTTT.

This clonotype has more than one count but fewer than ten. The CDR3 is CSARDGSPLHF. DNA for the CDR3: TGCAGTGCTAGAGATGGATCACCCCTCCACTTT. The rearrangement links TRBV20-1 to TRBJ1-6; D gene ambiguous. The length of the CDR3 is 11 residues. The V and J ends lost 0 bases and 10 bases respectively, with 4 bases between them. The germline V gene encodes CDR1 DFQATT and CDR2 SNEGSKA (reference sequence).

This clonotype has more than one count but fewer than ten. V gene TRBV6-4 combines with J gene TRBJ1-3; no firm D call. The CDR3 covers 9 residues. Germline CDR1 MRHNA, CDR2 SNTAGT. The CDR3 sequence: CAGGNTIYF. The CDR3 region has the DNA TGTGCTGGCGGGAACACCATATATTTT.

The CDR3 sequence is CAISESGTGGADYGYTF. Here the CDR3 DNA reads TGTGCCATCAGTGAGTCCGGGACAGGGGGCGCTGACTATGGCTACACCTTC. V gene TRBV10-3 combines with J gene TRBJ1-2, with 12 bases lining up with TRBD1. V lost 0 bases to trimming and J lost 3 bases; unmatched junction nucleotides: 5. The length of the CDR3 is 17 residues. Germline CDR1 reads ENHRY; CDR2 reads SYGVKD.

The gene calls are TRBV3-1 and TRBJ2-7, with D hard to call. Deletions cut 2 bases from V and 2 bases from J, with 10 bases between. The CDR3 covers 14 residues. Germline CDR1 reads LGHDT; CDR2 reads YNNKEL (reference sequence). The DNA for the CDR3 is TGTGCCAGCAGCCAATCGGTCATCACCTACGAGCAGTACTTC. It is translated as CASSQSVITYEQYF.

This clonotype has more than one count but fewer than ten. This chain joins TRBV20-1 and TRBJ1-4; no clear D gene. The CDR3 runs 14 residues. Trimming left V 8 bases short and J 4 bases short, with 17 bases between. The germline gives CDR1 DFQATT, CDR2 SNEGSKA (reference sequence). The CDR3 DNA sequence: TGCAGTTCTAATGAACCCAAAATTAATGAAAAACTGTTTTTT. Protein: CSSNEPKINEKLFF.

This clonotype has ten or more counts. The chain combines TRBV7-9 with TRBJ1-3; 7 bases line up with TRBD1. This CDR3 spans 16 amino acids. Germline assignment: CDR1 SEHNR and CDR2 FQNEAQ (reference sequence). V shed 4 bases, J shed 3 bases, and the junction held 9 bases outside the gene matches. The CDR3 reads CASSYTGTEVGNTIYF. Written as DNA, the CDR3 is TGTGCCAGCAGCTACACCGGGACAGAAGTTGGAAACACCATATATTTT.

The CDR3 protein is CASSGVRGTQYF. The CDR3 bases are TGTGCCAGTAGCGGGGTCCGGGGGACCCAGTACTTC. The chain is built from TRBV19 and TRBJ2-5; D possibly corresponds to TRBD2 (5 bases). V lost 6 bases and J lost 7, with 12 bases in between. The CDR3 spans 12 residues. Looked up from germline, CDR1 is LNHDA and CDR2 is SQIVND (reference sequence).

The chain has TRBV6-5 and TRBJ1-5, with a possible D match to TRBD1 (6 bases). The CDR3 is made up of 14 amino acids. The germline V and J ends were trimmed by 6 bases and 4 bases, with 13 bases remaining between them. Germline values: CDR1 MNHEY, CDR2 SVGAGI. Here the CDR3 reads CASRRTGWNQPQHF. In nucleotides, the CDR3 is TGTGCCAGCAGGAGAACAGGGTGGAATCAGCCCCAGCATTTT.

This clonotype was seen many times. The chain combines TRBV4-3 with TRBJ2-6, with D uncertain. Deletions cut 0 bases from V and 0 bases from J, with 6 bases between. Looked up from germline, CDR1 is LGHNA and CDR2 is YSLEER. This CDR3 contains 16 residues. Here the CDR3 reads CASSQERSSGANVLTF. The CDR3 nucleotides are TGCGCCAGCAGCCAAGAGCGGAGCTCTGGGGCCAACGTCCTGACTTTC.

At least ten counts were recorded for this clonotype. The rearrangement uses TRBV9 and TRBJ2-2, with 8 positions matching TRBD1. The V gene's germline CDR1 is SGDLS and CDR2 YYNGEE. Losses at the gene ends were 5 bases for V and 4 bases for J; bases not matched to a gene: 7. The CDR3 totals 15 residues. This CDR3 is CASSALDRATGELFF. For the CDR3, the DNA is TGTGCCAGCAGTGCCTTGGACAGGGCCACCGGGGAGCTGTTTTTT.

This clonotype was detected many times. The chain uses TRBV20-1 and TRBJ2-1; D is perhaps TRBD1 (6 bases). V lost 0 bases, J lost 0 bases, and 12 bases lay in between. The CDR3 consists of 16 residues. CDR1 and CDR2 (germline): DFQATT, SNEGSKA (reference sequence). CDR3 in DNA: TGCAGTGCTAGAGATATTTGGGGGCACTCCTACAATGAGCAGTTCTTC. The encoded protein is CSARDIWGHSYNEQFF.

This clonotype showed up just a few times. The V and J genes are TRBV7-9 and TRBJ1-2; D is unresolved. Trimming took 5 bases from V and 2 from J, leaving 9 bases between them. Germline assignment: CDR1 SEHNR and CDR2 FQNEAQ (reference sequence). This CDR3 comprises 13 residues. The CDR3 sequence: CASSQVANYGYTF. CDR3 in DNA: TGTGCCAGCAGCCAAGTTGCGAACTATGGCTACACCTTC.

This clonotype came up a few times. The V and J genes are TRBV20-1 and TRBJ1-5; no clear D. This CDR3 has 15 amino acids. In germline, CDR1 is DFQATT, CDR2 SNEGSKA (reference sequence). V dropped 1 base and J dropped 1 base, with 11 bases sitting between them. CDR3 DNA sequence: TGCAGTGCTAGAGTGAATGGACGGAGCAATCAGCCCCAGCATTTT. This encodes CSARVNGRSNQPQHF.

J is TRBJ2-5 and V is TRBV11-2, with D unresolved. V lost 3 bases, J lost 0 bases, and 8 bases lay in between. There are 14 residues in the CDR3. In germline, CDR1 is SGHAT, CDR2 FQNNGV. Here the CDR3 DNA reads TGTGCCAGCAGCTTTGACGCGTACCAAGAGACCCAGTACTTC. Translating it yields CASSFDAYQETQYF.

The CDR3 nucleotides read TGTGCCAGCAGATCGACACACGAACCCACAGATACGCAGTATTTT. Translation: CASRSTHEPTDTQYF. The chain couples TRBV6-2 or TRBV6-3 to TRBJ2-3; D unresolved. The CDR3 totals 15 residues. The germline V gene encodes CDR1 MNHEY and CDR2 SVGEGT. Trimming left V 6 bases short and J 2 bases short, with 15 bases between.

This clonotype was observed a few times. This chain connects TRBV7-8 to TRBJ1-1; 7 bases are a match to TRBD1. After removal of 4 bases from V and 5 bases from J, the junction contained 4 bases not matched to a gene. The germline V gene encodes CDR1 SGHVS and CDR2 FQNEAQ. CDR3 length equals 13 residues. Here the CDR3 DNA reads TGTGCCAGCAGCTCTGACAGGGAGACTGAAGCTTTCTTT. Protein product: CASSSDRETEAFF. The full variable domain, its missing parts supplied by reference TRBV7-8 and TRBJ1-1, is GAGVSQSPRYKVAKRGQDVALRCDPISGHVSLFWYQQALGQGPEFLTYFQNEAQLDKSGLPSDRFFAERPEGSVSTLKIQRTQQEDSAVYLCASSSDRETEAFFGQGTRLTVV.

This clonotype was recorded a few times. The gene calls are TRBV27 and TRBJ2-7; D uncertain. The V gene's germline CDR1 is MNHEY and CDR2 SMNVEV (reference sequence). Trimming removed 0 bases from V and 1 base from J, with 7 bases in between. The CDR3 length is 14 residues. CDR3 bases: TGTGCCAGCAGTTTATCGGCTGTTTCCTACGAGCAGTACGTC. Translation: CASSLSAVSYEQYV.

The chain combines TRBV7-2 with TRBJ2-2; no definite D call. Germline V gene sequence: CDR1 SGHTA, CDR2 FQGNSA. Trimming pared 3 bases from V and 8 bases from J, leaving 7 bases between. The CDR3 totals 12 residues. This chain's CDR3 is CASSFNGGELFF. CDR3 DNA: TGTGCCAGCAGCTTTAACGGGGGGGAGCTGTTTTTT.

This clonotype was counted many times. The chain combines TRBV7-2 with TRBJ2-2, with 7 bases matching TRBD2. The V and J ends lost 5 bases and 4 bases, in that order; junction bases with no gene match: 13. The CDR3 covers 17 residues. Germline V gene sequence: CDR1 SGHTA, CDR2 FQGNSA. As DNA, the CDR3 is TGTGCCAGCAGCAGCCGGGGCCTCTGGGAGGGCACCGGGGAGCTGTTTTTT. Translation: CASSSRGLWEGTGELFF.

CDR3 sequence reads: CATEGYGLNTEAFF. In nucleotides, the CDR3 is TGTGCCACAGAGGGGTACGGCCTCAACACTGAAGCTTTCTTT. This chain connects TRBV6-2 or TRBV6-3 to TRBJ1-1; TRBD1 is a possible D gene (5 bases). The V and J ends lost 10 bases and 2 bases respectively, with 17 bases between them. CDR3 size: 14 residues. Per the germline V gene, CDR1 is MNHEY and CDR2 is SVGEGT.

The rearrangement links TRBV3-1 to TRBJ2-3; 8 nucleotides line up with TRBD2. V shed 1 base, J shed 0 bases, and the junction held 6 bases outside the gene matches. CDR3 length equals 17 residues. Per germline, CDR1 LGHDT and CDR2 YNNKEL (reference sequence). The CDR3: CASSQALAGTSTDTQYF. The DNA for the CDR3 is TGTGCCAGCAGCCAAGCTCTAGCGGGTACTAGCACAGATACGCAGTATTTT.

This clonotype was detected only a few times. V gene TRBV6-2 or TRBV6-3 combines with J gene TRBJ2-1; perhaps TRBD1 as D (6 bases). CDR1 MNHEY and CDR2 SVGEGT come from the germline V gene. V was clipped by 7 bases and J by 0 bases, with 13 bases between them. The CDR3 consists of 15 residues. This CDR3 reads CASTPDSLSYNEQFF. The CDR3 coding sequence is TGTGCCAGCACCCCGGACAGCCTCTCCTACAATGAGCAGTTCTTC.

This clonotype has just a few counts. The chain carries TRBV23-1 and TRBJ2-5; 9 positions match TRBD1. TRBV23-1 is known as an ORF, though its function is uncertain. Trimming at V came to 3 bases and at J to 5 bases, leaving 13 bases not matched to a gene. This CDR3 region has 17 residues. CDR3 amino acids: CASSHPGQGFSLETQYF. DNA for the CDR3: TGCGCCAGCAGTCACCCGGGACAGGGTTTTTCGCTGGAGACCCAGTACTTC.